Listed here is a single T cell receptor (beta chain). No antigen is known for it. Using quantitative 5'-RACE with molecular barcodes, the authors made TCR beta libraries. TCRdb independently ran MiXCR on the 5' RACE reads; one entry per CDR3 protein. The table includes nearly 250,000 distinct CDR3 sequences, roughly 32% detected once. The data stem from a study of CD8 T cells in ankylosing spondylitis. Points from the study as a whole: Characteristic, it appeared, of ankylosing spondylitis blood was a TCR beta motif of fewer than 10 highly homologous variants. Reports say disease-linked clones showed up significantly more in matched ankylosing spondylitis synovial fluid.

Per the germline V gene, CDR1 is MNHEY and CDR2 is SVGAGI. This CDR3 is 12 amino acids long. Trimming cost V 4 bases and J 5 bases; bases outside gene matches: 2. Sequencing was carried out using blood, either unsorted or a sorted T cell fraction (not recorded which). This receptor was identified in a male donor with ankylosing spondylitis or in good health (not recorded which). The chain combines TRBV6-5 with TRBJ2-7; 7 nucleotides line up with TRBD1. CDR3 protein: CASSSQGNEQYF. CDR3 bases: TGTGCCAGCAGTTCACAGGGGAACGAGCAGTACTTC.